The 23 T cell receptor beta chains in this list originate from one sample, sequenced in a study of blood T cells in healthy people across ages (dated by TCRdb to the mid-2010s). To prepare the library, 5' RACE was applied. Sequencing was carried out with an Illumina HiSeq 2500. A second roughly 6 to 12 cycle PCR used a sample-barcoded 5' primer and a J-beta primer mix. Using fastp trimming at Q25 and MiXCR clonotype assembly, TCRdb reanalyzed the public sequencing data and kept in-frame beta chains. Duplicate CDR3 protein sequences are folded into a single record with the most common DNA and genes. This sample gives roughly 500,000 distinct CDR3 sequences in total; approximately 25% of them show up just once. The ten most abundant clones make up approximately 17% of the sample. The specimen sequenced was blood. Receptor source: a woman in her seventies in good health.

A few counts support this clonotype. One end of the junction does not line up with germline, which may come from a read error. The V gene is TRBV10-3, the J gene TRBJ1-5; 10 nucleotides agree with TRBD1. The CDR3 length is 16 residues. The germline CDR1 and CDR2 sequences are ENHRY and SYGVKD. Written as DNA, the CDR3 is TGTGTCATCAGTGAGTCGTTGGGACAGGGGTACCAGCCCCAGCATTTT. Translation: CVISESLGQGYQPQHF.

The sample holds a few counts of this clonotype. V and J are TRBV9 and TRBJ2-3, with 8 bases fitting TRBD1. The CDR3 sequence is 16 residues long. Unmatched junction bases numbered 6, after V lost 2 bases and J lost 1 base. Germline assignment: CDR1 SGDLS and CDR2 YYNGEE. The CDR3 nucleotides are TGTGCCAGCAGCGTGGCACAGGGGGTGGGCACAGATACGCAGTATTTT. Its translation: CASSVAQGVGTDTQYF. The full variable domain, rest sourced from reference TRBV9 and TRBJ2-3, is DSGVTQTPKHLITATGQRVTLRCSPRSGDLSVYWYQQSLDQGLQFLIQYYNGEERAKGNILERFSAQQFPDLHSELNLSSLELGDSALYFCASSVAQGVGTDTQYFGPGTRLTVL.

This chain links TRBV29-1 with TRBJ1-5; the match to TRBD1 covers 9 bases. There are 14 residues in the CDR3. The junction had 10 bases not matched to a gene; V was cut back by 6 bases and J by 7 bases. The germline gives CDR1 SQVTM, CDR2 ANQGSEA. Here the CDR3 DNA reads TGCAGCGTCCCCGGGACAGGGCTTGAACAGCCCCAGCATTTT. Translating gives CSVPGTGLEQPQHF. Complete variable domain (other parts from reference TRBV29-1 and TRBJ1-5): SAVISQKPSRDICQRGTSLTIQCQVDSQVTMMFWYRQQPGQSLTLIATANQGSEATYESGFVIDKFPISRPNLTFSTLTVSNMSPEDSSIYLCSVPGTGLEQPQHFGDGTRLSIL.

This rearrangement joins TRBV7-9 to TRBJ1-2; a possible D gene is TRBD1 (6 bases). Trimming pared 7 bases from V and 8 bases from J, leaving 20 bases between. Germline V gene data show CDR1 as SEHNR and CDR2 as FQNEAQ (reference sequence). CDR3 length: 14 amino acids. The CDR3 nucleotides are TGTGCCAGCACCCTCTACGGGGGGGCTGAGGGCTACACCTTC. It translates to CASTLYGGAEGYTF.

This chain joins TRBV18 and TRBJ2-2, with 7 bases fitting TRBD1. Per the germline V gene, CDR1 is KGHSH and CDR2 is LQKENI. The J segment lost 5 bases and the V segment lost 4 bases, leaving 13 bases of the junction unmatched. This CDR3 spans 17 amino acids. The CDR3 DNA follows: TGTGCCAGCTCACTCACACCTCCGGGACAGCTAACCGGGGAGCTGTTTTTT. This sequence encodes CASSLTPPGQLTGELFF.

The CDR3 DNA reads TGTGCCAGCAGTTACACCATGGGGGTCCAAGAGACCCAGTACTTC. Protein sequence: CASSYTMGVQETQYF. The V and J genes are TRBV6-5 and TRBJ2-5; D might be TRBD1 or TRBD2, each matching 5 bases. Between the trimmed V and J ends, which lost 2 bases and 1 base, there was a span of 11 bases. CDR3 length equals 15 residues. Germline assignment: CDR1 MNHEY and CDR2 SVGAGI.

The V call is TRBV7-2, the J call TRBJ2-7, with 7 bases aligning to TRBD2. The CDR3 covers 15 residues. V trimming: 1 base; J trimming: 4 bases; junction bases outside the gene matches: 7. Germline V lookup: CDR1 SGHTA, CDR2 FQGNSA. In nucleotides, the CDR3 is TGTGCCAGCAGCTTAGGGTTCGCGGGGGTTTACGAGCAGTACTTC. Encoded protein: CASSLGFAGVYEQYF.

The chain couples TRBV12-5 to TRBJ2-5; 9 positions match TRBD2. The CDR3 is 13 amino acids. V was clipped by 5 bases and J by 11 bases; unmatched bases: 9. From germline, CDR1 is LGHNT and CDR2 FRNRAP. The CDR3 sequence: CASGPGLAPEQYF. In nucleotides, the CDR3 is TGTGCTAGTGGTCCGGGACTAGCACCGGAGCAGTACTTC. Based on the CDR3 plus reference TRBV12-5 and TRBJ2-5, the full variable domain is DARVTQTPRHKVTEMGQEVTMRCQPILGHNTVFWYRQTMMQGLELLAYFRNRAPLDDSGMPKDRFSAEMPDATLATLKIQPSEPRDSAVYFCASGPGLAPEQYFGPGTRLLVL.

This clonotype was picked up a small number of times. This rearrangement joins TRBV6-1 to TRBJ1-2, with a tentative D call TRBD1 (5 bases). Germline V gene lookup returns CDR1 MNHNS and CDR2 SASEGT. The V gene lost 7 bases and the J gene lost 8 bases, with 17 bases spanning the gap. The CDR3 is 13 amino acids. The CDR3 bases are TGTGCCAGCAACCGACTGCAGGGTTTAGGCTACACCTTC. Translated, it gives CASNRLQGLGYTF.

The table lists this clonotype with a count of one. The rearrangement joins TRBV7-8 to TRBJ2-5; 10 nucleotides agree with TRBD1. Germline CDR1 reads SGHVS; CDR2 reads FQNEAQ. There are 16 residues in the CDR3. The trim removed 2 bases at V and 4 bases at J, leaving 7 bases unmatched. The CDR3 sequence is CASSLTIRTGGETQYF. The CDR3 nucleotides are TGTGCCAGCAGCTTAACTATACGGACAGGGGGAGAGACCCAGTACTTC.

The J gene is TRBJ2-3, the V gene TRBV6-6, with 13 nucleotides matching TRBD2. V shed 6 bases, J shed 3 bases, and the junction held 6 bases outside the gene matches. The CDR3 contains 16 residues. The germline CDR1 and CDR2 sequences are MNHNY and SVGAGI (reference sequence). The CDR3, as DNA: TGTGCCAGCAGCCTTACTAGCGGGGGGGCGACAGATACGCAGTATTTT. Protein sequence: CASSLTSGGATDTQYF.

V and J are TRBV3-1 and TRBJ2-5; 7 bases align to TRBD2. The last part of the DNA fits TRBJ2-7 better; the J call may be wrong. From germline, CDR1 is LGHDT and CDR2 YNNKEL (reference sequence). The CDR3 sequence is 17 residues long. Here the CDR3 reads CASSQDGFAGVPYEQYF. The CDR3 bases are TGTGCCAGCAGCCAAGATGGGTTCGCGGGGGTCCCCTACGAGCAGTACTTC.

The gene calls are TRBV5-1 and TRBJ2-1, with D uncertain. Trimming cost V 0 bases and J 9 bases, with 13 bases left between them. This CDR3 is built from 14 residues. Per germline, CDR1 SGHRS and CDR2 YFSETQ. The CDR3 DNA follows: TGCGCCAGCAGCTTGGGGCGGCTCGTTCCTGAGCAGTTCTTC. The encoded protein is CASSLGRLVPEQFF.

The chain employs TRBV12-3 or TRBV12-4 and TRBJ2-7; D unclear. CDR3 length: 16 amino acids. Trimming shortened V by 5 bases and J by 0 bases, and 17 bases separated the two germline ends. Here the CDR3 DNA reads TGTGCCAGCAGTCTAGGCGGTCAGGTAATCTCCTACGAGCAGTACTTC. Its translation is CASSLGGQVISYEQYF.

This clonotype was detected only a few times. A read error may produce the germline difference seen at one junction end. The chain has TRBV20-1 and TRBJ2-5, with 8 bases that match TRBD2. The germline CDR1 and CDR2 sequences are DFQATT and SNEGSKA (reference sequence). The CDR3 consists of 15 residues. CDR3 bases: TGCAGTGCTAGAGATCGGATAGCGGGGTACAATGAGCAGCTCTTC. This encodes CSARDRIAGYNEQLF.

CDR3 nucleotide sequence: TGTGCCAGCAGACGTCGACCGGGACAAGAGACCCAGTACTTC. Protein: CASRRRPGQETQYF. This chain joins TRBV27 and TRBJ2-5, with D perhaps matching TRBD2 (5 bases). This CDR3 region has 14 residues. V lost 6 bases and J 2 bases, leaving 13 bases between the germline ends. The germline V gene has CDR1 MNHEY and CDR2 SMNVEV (reference sequence).

This clonotype has just a few counts. The CDR3 spells CASSRLGPTDTQYF. The CDR3 DNA sequence: TGCGCCAGCAGCCGCCTTGGTCCTACAGATACGCAGTATTTT. J is TRBJ2-3 and V is TRBV4-1; D not resolved. This CDR3 has 14 residues. V lost 4 bases and J 3 bases, leaving 11 bases between the germline ends. Per the germline V gene, CDR1 is MGHRA and CDR2 is YSYEKL.

The genes are TRBV20-1 and TRBJ1-3, with D unresolved. This CDR3 spans 13 amino acids. V lost 2 bases and J 1 base, leaving 6 bases between the germline ends. From germline, CDR1 is DFQATT and CDR2 SNEGSKA (reference sequence). CDR3 coding DNA: TGCAGTGCTAGACAGGCGTCTGGAAACACCATATATTTT. It encodes CSARQASGNTIYF.

This clonotype was picked up a small number of times. V gene TRBV5-1 combines with J gene TRBJ2-5; TRBD1 is a possible D gene (5 bases). Germline V gives CDR1 SGHRS, CDR2 YFSETQ. The CDR3 is made up of 11 amino acids. Trimming pared 10 bases from V and 5 bases from J, leaving 12 bases between. CDR3 region: CASQVQETQYF. The CDR3 region has the DNA TGCGCCTCACAGGTACAGGAGACCCAGTACTTC.

This rearrangement joins TRBV5-1 to TRBJ2-1, with 7 bases matching TRBD2. With 1 base clipped from V and 3 bases from J, the junction kept 1 base outside the gene matches. This CDR3 contains 14 residues. Germline V gene sequence: CDR1 SGHRS, CDR2 YFSETQ. This CDR3 reads CASSLTSDYNEQFF. The CDR3 bases are TGCGCCAGCAGCTTGACTAGCGACTACAATGAGCAGTTCTTC.

This clonotype turned up a few times. This chain connects TRBV7-9 to TRBJ1-2, with 7 bases fitting TRBD1. V lost 4 bases to trimming and J lost 7 bases; unmatched junction nucleotides: 12. Germline CDR1 reads SEHNR; CDR2 reads FQNEAQ (reference sequence). The length of the CDR3 is 15 residues. The DNA for the CDR3 is TGTGCCAGCAGCTCCCGACAGGGTGGAGAACCTGGCTACACCTTC. Its protein is CASSSRQGGEPGYTF.

This chain connects TRBV5-1 to TRBJ2-2; TRBD2 agrees at 8 bases. After removal of 4 bases from V and 3 bases from J, the junction contained 2 bases not matched to a gene. The CDR3 runs to 14 residues. Germline assignment: CDR1 SGHRS and CDR2 YFSETQ. As DNA, the CDR3 is TGCGCCAGCAGCCGAGCGGGAGACACCGGGGAGCTGTTTTTT. Translating it yields CASSRAGDTGELFF.

The chain uses TRBV24-1 and TRBJ2-4; D possibly corresponds to TRBD2 (5 bases). CDR1 and CDR2 from the germline V gene are KGHDR and SFDVKD. V was trimmed by 4 bases and J by 1 base, leaving 10 bases between them. CDR3 length equals 15 residues. The chain's CDR3 is CATSEGASAKNIQYF. The CDR3 DNA reads as TGTGCCACCAGTGAGGGAGCGTCGGCCAAAAACATTCAGTACTTC.